Only a few counts were recorded for the clone carrying this T cell receptor (beta chain). The antigen remains unidentified. The sample comes from a study of response to subunit inactivated influenza vaccine. Findings and limits, study-wide: The authors proposed limited new T cell recruitment per seasonal influenza vaccination.

Germline V lookup: CDR1 MDHEN, CDR2 SYDVKM. With 2 bases removed from V and 4 bases from J, the gap between germline ends came to 14 bases. The CDR3 has 15 amino acids. One entry per CDR3 protein, called by TCRdb with MiXCR from the RT-PCR reads. The repertoire consists of hundreds of thousands of distinct CDR3 sequences, with roughly 14% occurring once and the leading ten covering around a tenth. Sequences were derived from PBMCs from blood, sampled approximately 13 days after vaccination. The clonotype originates from a man between 50 and 59 years old who received an inactivated influenza vaccine. The chain uses TRBV28 and TRBJ1-2; no reliable D call. The DNA for the CDR3 is TGTGCCAGCAGTTTAGGAGGCCAAGGAATCTATGGCTACACCTTC. Its translation is CASSLGGQGIYGYTF.